This T cell receptor (beta chain) was sequenced during a study of early T cells in non-severe SARS-CoV-2 infection. Unique molecular identifier tags were affixed to discrete cDNA molecules. TCRdb re-derived calls from the 5' RACE reads in MiXCR, one entry per CDR3 protein. Among about 71,000 distinct CDR3 sequences listed, roughly 13% were seen once. Germline V gives CDR1 ENHRY, CDR2 SYGVKD. V lost 8 bases, J lost 1 base, and 15 bases lay in between. CDR3 length: 16 amino acids. Sequences were obtained from whole blood. The clonotype originates from an adult who was a healthcare worker with PCR-confirmed SARS-CoV-2 infection or an uninfected control (not recorded which). The chain joins TRBV10-3 to TRBJ2-6; D is unclear. CDR3 in amino acids: CAIEGAGPSGANVLTF. The CDR3 DNA is TGTGCCATCGAAGGTGCAGGCCCATCTGGGGCCAACGTCCTGACTTTC.